This T cell receptor beta chain originates from a study of Graves' ophthalmopathy and Graves' hyperthyroidism. Study-wide points: Ophthalmopathy could be told apart from stable hyperthyroidism by a 13-signature model (87.88% sensitivity, approximately 81% specificity). Blood also carried most expanded thyroid clonotypes exceeding 0.001 frequency.

Every ophthalmopathy donor presented moderate-to-severe activity, CAS ≥3, NOSPECS ≥4 and duration under 3 months. If patients had other autoimmune diseases, uncontrolled infections, pregnancy or lactation, they were excluded. Amplifying from RNA transcripts, the study obtained TCR beta CDR3 regions. HTBI primers primed a first-round RT-PCR, and a second-round multiplex PCR followed. TCRdb re-called the multiplex PCR reads with MiXCR, one entry per CDR3 protein. The sample records approximately 330,000 distinct CDR3 sequences, about 17% being singletons. Trimming removed 2 bases from V and 7 bases from J, with 14 bases in between. Germline values: CDR1 MNHEY, CDR2 SVGAGI. The CDR3 loop spans 14 amino acids. This clonotype was observed at least ten times. Its target is unknown.

Sequenced sample: peripheral blood. The chain combines TRBV6-5 with TRBJ1-2, with D unclear. This sequence originates from an adult man with Graves' ophthalmopathy. This CDR3 reads CASSYTSEGSGYTF. The CDR3 bases are TGTGCCAGCAGTTACACGAGCGAGGGAAGTGGCTACACCTTC.